These 24 T cell receptor beta chains were all obtained from the same sample, sequenced in a study of cytomegalovirus exposure and HLA in healthy donors. The PCR was carried out with 60 Vbeta primers and 13 Jbeta primers. Sequencing used immunoSEQ multiplex PCR; TCRdb keeps in-frame clones, though not all of them. Of 150,000 to 200,000 clones listed, around two thirds are singletons. Material for sequencing was PBMCs. Source of these receptors: a middle-aged man in good health and CMV-seronegative.

V gene TRBV5-4 combines with J gene TRBJ2-5, with 10 bases fitting TRBD2. The CDR3 loop spans 17 amino acids. Trimming removed 0 bases from V and 7 bases from J; junction bases left unmatched: 12. CDR1 SGHNT and CDR2 YYREEE come from the germline V gene (reference sequence). CDR3 region: CASSLGGVAGGIGTQYF. In nucleotides, the CDR3 is TGTGCCAGCAGCTTGGGTGGGGTAGCGGGGGGAATAGGGACCCAGTACTTC. The full variable domain, with the rest looked up from reference TRBV5-4 and TRBJ2-5, is ETGVTQSPTHLIKTRGQQVTLRCSSQSGHNTVSWYQQALGQGPQFIFQYYREEENGRGNFPPRFSGLQFPNYSSELNVNALELDDSALYLCASSLGGVAGGIGTQYFGPGTRLLVL.

This clone appeared a single time. The J gene is TRBJ1-1, the V gene TRBV6-1; TRBD1 might be the D (5 bases). This CDR3 has 15 amino acids. Trimming took 0 bases from V and 3 from J, leaving 11 bases between them. The germline V gene has CDR1 MNHNS and CDR2 SASEGT. CDR3 in DNA: TGTGCCAGCAGTGAAGCAGGGGTAGGGGACACTGAAGCTTTCTTT. Translated, it gives CASSEAGVGDTEAFF.

The chain employs TRBV7-9 and TRBJ1-6; tentative D call: TRBD1 (5 bases). The V and J ends lost 6 bases and 5 bases respectively, with 17 bases between them. The germline gives CDR1 SEHNR, CDR2 FQNEAQ (reference sequence). The CDR3 length is 16 residues. CDR3: CASRPAGLRNNSPLHF. In nucleotides, the CDR3 is TGTGCCAGCAGGCCCGCAGGGTTAAGAAATAATTCACCCCTCCACTTT.

This clone was seen only a few times. This rearrangement joins TRBV4-1 to TRBJ1-5; TRBD1 might be the D (6 bases). The CDR3 is 15 residues long. In germline, CDR1 is MGHRA, CDR2 YSYEKL. Deletions cut 0 bases from V and 7 bases from J, with 13 bases between. CDR3 coding DNA: TGCGCCAGCAGCCAAGACGAACAGGGAGAACAGCCCCAGCATTTT. It specifies CASSQDEQGEQPQHF.

The chain uses TRBV9 and TRBJ1-3; D is unclear. Germline V gene lookup returns CDR1 SGDLS and CDR2 YYNGEE. The CDR3 loop spans 16 amino acids. V dropped 3 bases and J dropped 0 bases, with 13 bases sitting between them. The CDR3: CASSARELNSGNTIYF. CDR3 bases: TGTGCCAGCAGCGCCCGGGAGCTAAACTCTGGAAACACCATATATTTT.

The rearrangement joins TRBV5-1 to TRBJ2-7, with no clear D. The CDR3 runs to 15 residues. Germline-derived CDR1 and CDR2 are SGHRS and YFSETQ. The V end lost 2 bases, the J end lost 1 base, and 13 bases lay between the germline ends. The CDR3 is CASSFEQAYSYEQYF. The CDR3 DNA reads as TGCGCCAGCAGCTTCGAGCAGGCTTATTCCTACGAGCAGTACTTC.

The chain has TRBV5-1 and TRBJ1-4; D perhaps matches TRBD1 (6 bases). Germline V gene lookup returns CDR1 SGHRS and CDR2 YFSETQ. The CDR3 spans 17 residues. The ends were cut back, 4 bases at V and 0 bases at J, with 16 bases in the middle. The CDR3 DNA reads TGCGCCAGCAGCCCGGGGCAGGGGCTTTCAACTAATGAAAAACTGTTTTTT. It codes for CASSPGQGLSTNEKLFF.

The V call is TRBV28, the J call TRBJ1-2; D gene ambiguous. Germline values: CDR1 MDHEN, CDR2 SYDVKM. There are 14 residues in the CDR3. Deletions cut 6 bases from V and 4 bases from J, with 15 bases between. Here the CDR3 DNA reads TGTGCCAGCAGCTCCCACACGGGGTCCTATGGCTACACCTTC. Translated, it gives CASSSHTGSYGYTF.

The chain employs TRBV2 and TRBJ2-7; 7 bases fit TRBD1. Germline CDR1 is SNHLY and CDR2 is FYNNEI. The CDR3 sequence is 12 residues long. The J segment lost 0 bases and the V segment lost 11 bases, leaving 4 bases of the junction unmatched. This chain's CDR3 is CARRDSSYEQYF. As DNA, the CDR3 is TGTGCCCGCCGGGACAGCTCCTACGAGCAGTACTTC.

J is TRBJ1-1 and V is TRBV6-5, with D uncertain. The CDR3 contains 14 residues. V was pared by 3 bases and J by 1 base, with 9 bases between. Germline CDR1 MNHEY, CDR2 SVGAGI. The CDR3 DNA sequence: TGTGCCAGCAGTTATCAGGAAGGGAACACTGAAGCTTTCTTT. It encodes CASSYQEGNTEAFF.

In the case of this clone: Other DNA sequences in this sample translate to the same CDR3. The rearrangement links TRBV6-5 to TRBJ1-2; D possibly corresponds to TRBD1 (5 bases). Germline CDR1 is MNHEY and CDR2 is SVGAGI. This CDR3 contains 15 residues. V was pared by 2 bases and J by 1 base, with 11 bases between. CDR3 amino acids: CASSYDSSFNYGYTF. Written as DNA, the CDR3 is TGTGCCAGCAGTTACGACAGCTCCTTTAACTATGGCTACACCTTC.

The V and J genes are TRBV19 and TRBJ2-1; TRBD2 matches at 7 bases. J was trimmed by 8 bases and V by 5 bases; bases with no gene match: 3. CDR3 length: 12 amino acids. CDR1 is LNHDA, CDR2 SQIVND, per germline (reference sequence). The CDR3 DNA follows: TGTGCCAGTAGTTACCGGGGGGATGAGCAGTTCTTC. This gives the protein CASSYRGDEQFF.

The rearrangement uses TRBV18 and TRBJ1-4; TRBD1 agrees at 8 bases. The V and J ends lost 6 bases and 7 bases, in that order; junction bases with no gene match: 7. The CDR3 is made up of 14 amino acids. Germline lookup yields CDR1 KGHSH and CDR2 LQKENI. CDR3 nucleotide sequence: TGTGCCAGCTCCCTGGGACAGGACCCTGAAAAACTGTTTTTT. Translation gives CASSLGQDPEKLFF.

V and J are TRBV29-1 and TRBJ2-1, with a weak D call TRBD1 (5 bases). The ends were cut back, 4 bases at V and 4 bases at J, with 8 bases in the middle. The CDR3 totals 12 residues. The germline gives CDR1 SQVTM, CDR2 ANQGSEA. The CDR3 bases are TGCAGCGTTGGACAGAGATACAATGAGCAGTTCTTC. Its protein product is CSVGQRYNEQFF.

The chain carries TRBV7-2 and TRBJ2-5; D perhaps matches TRBD2 (6 bases). CDR3 length: 16 amino acids. Germline V gene data show CDR1 as SGHTA and CDR2 as FQGNSA. The V and J ends lost 5 bases and 1 base respectively, with 17 bases between them. Written as DNA, the CDR3 is TGTGCCAGCAGCCTGGGGACTTCTATCATCCAAGAGACCCAGTACTTC. It translates to CASSLGTSIIQETQYF.

The chain has TRBV7-2 and TRBJ2-2, with a tentative D call TRBD1 (5 bases). V lost 3 bases and J lost 6, with 8 bases in between. The CDR3 runs 13 residues. Germline CDR1 reads SGHTA; CDR2 reads FQGNSA. The CDR3 DNA is TGTGCCAGCAGCTTCGCGACAGCCGGGGAGCTGTTTTTT. This encodes CASSFATAGELFF.

Comment on this clone: This sample includes further DNA sequences coding for the same CDR3. The gene calls are TRBV5-1 and TRBJ1-5; maybe TRBD1 (5 bases). The CDR3 runs 15 residues. From germline, CDR1 is SGHRS and CDR2 YFSETQ. Between the trimmed V and J ends, which lost 0 bases and 0 bases, there was a span of 7 bases. The CDR3 sequence: CASSLGGGSNQPQHF. The CDR3 DNA is TGCGCCAGCAGCTTGGGGGGGGGTAGCAATCAGCCCCAGCATTTT.

The V and J genes are TRBV5-1 and TRBJ1-2; 8 bases agree with TRBD1. Germline V lookup: CDR1 SGHRS, CDR2 YFSETQ. This CDR3 comprises 14 residues. V shed 4 bases, J shed 7 bases, and the junction held 9 bases outside the gene matches. For the CDR3, the DNA is TGCGCCAGCAGCCCGGCCGACAGGGGCGGTGGCTACACCTTC. Amino acids: CASSPADRGGGYTF.

This clone occurred a few times. This chain uses TRBV28 with TRBJ1-4, with TRBD1 matching 9 bases. From germline, CDR1 is MDHEN and CDR2 SYDVKM. Trimming at V came to 7 bases and at J to 7 bases, leaving 7 bases not matched to a gene. The CDR3 has 14 amino acids. For the CDR3, the DNA is TGTGCCAGCACACTGGACAGGGGTAGTGAAAAACTGTTTTTT. Translated: CASTLDRGSEKLFF.

The rearrangement links TRBV7-3 to TRBJ2-2, with 11 bases identical to TRBD2. CDR3 length: 17 amino acids. With V trimmed by 4 bases and J by 0 bases, 4 bases remained unmatched. The germline V gene has CDR1 SGHTA and CDR2 FQGTGA. The CDR3 spells CASSYLAGGPNTGELFF. CDR3 nucleotides: TGTGCCAGCAGCTACCTAGCGGGGGGCCCGAACACCGGGGAGCTGTTTTTT.

This sequence joins TRBV18 and TRBJ2-2; D remains ambiguous. This CDR3 is 13 amino acids long. Per the germline V gene, CDR1 is KGHSH and CDR2 is LQKENI. Between the trimmed V and J ends, which lost 2 bases and 7 bases, there was a span of 8 bases. CDR3 sequence: CASSPSLDGELFF. CDR3 DNA sequence: TGTGCCAGCTCACCAAGTCTAGACGGGGAGCTGTTTTTT.

The chain couples TRBV2 to TRBJ2-3, with D unresolved. The length of the CDR3 is 11 residues. Trimming took 7 bases from V and 1 from J, leaving 3 bases between them. Germline V gives CDR1 SNHLY, CDR2 FYNNEI. In DNA, the CDR3 is TGTGCCAGCACTCGCACAGATACGCAGTATTTT. Translated: CASTRTDTQYF.

V usage is TRBV27 and J usage is TRBJ2-7, with 9 bases lining up with TRBD2. CDR3 size: 15 residues. V shed 3 bases, J shed 1 base, and the junction held 4 bases outside the gene matches. Germline V gives CDR1 MNHEY, CDR2 SMNVEV (reference sequence). In DNA form, the CDR3 reads TGTGCCAGCAGTTTTGGCCTAGCGGGGTCCTACGAGCAGTACTTC. It yields the protein CASSFGLAGSYEQYF.

This rearrangement joins TRBV6-6 to TRBJ1-1; 11 nucleotides line up with TRBD1. The CDR3 covers 16 residues. In germline, CDR1 is MNHNY, CDR2 SVGAGI (reference sequence). V was pared by 5 bases and J by 6 bases, with 11 bases of the junction left unmatched. Written as DNA, the CDR3 is TGTGCCAGCAGTGTTTGGACAGGGGGCCTCGTCGCTGAAGCTTTCTTT. Translation gives CASSVWTGGLVAEAFF.